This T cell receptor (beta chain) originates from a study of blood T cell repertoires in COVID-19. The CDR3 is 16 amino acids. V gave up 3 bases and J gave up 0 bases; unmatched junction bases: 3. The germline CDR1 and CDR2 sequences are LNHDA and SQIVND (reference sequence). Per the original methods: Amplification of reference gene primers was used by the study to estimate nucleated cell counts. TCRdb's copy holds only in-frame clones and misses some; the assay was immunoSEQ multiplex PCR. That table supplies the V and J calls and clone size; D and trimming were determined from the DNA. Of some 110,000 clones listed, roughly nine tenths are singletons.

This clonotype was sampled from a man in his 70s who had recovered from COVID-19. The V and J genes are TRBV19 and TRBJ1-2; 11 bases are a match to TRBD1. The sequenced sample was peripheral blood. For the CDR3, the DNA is TGTGCCAGTAGTATCTGGACAGGGGGCCCTAACTATGGCTACACCTTC. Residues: CASSIWTGGPNYGYTF.